The 27 T cell receptor beta chains in this list originate from one sample, sequenced in a study of T-cell reconstitution after alpha-beta-depleted transplantation in children. Unique molecular identifiers were incorporated during preparation of the TCRbeta library. Using its own MiXCR run on the PCR reads, TCRdb lists one record per CDR3 protein. The sample lists 700,000 to 950,000 distinct CDR3 sequences, around 17% seen once, with approximately 4.5% in the top ten. The sample in question was PBMCs, mostly from graft donor cells, obtained 360 days after TCRalphabeta/CD19-depleted stem cell transplant. These TCRs come from a male patient aged 5 to 17 who had a stem cell transplant for acute lymphoblastic leukemia, so the T cells may come from the graft donor.

This clonotype appeared a few times. The chain couples TRBV20-1 to TRBJ1-2, with D tentatively TRBD1 (6 bases). There are 14 residues in the CDR3. Germline assignment: CDR1 DFQATT and CDR2 SNEGSKA (reference sequence). Trimming removed 5 bases from V and 0 bases from J, with 13 bases in between. The CDR3 DNA reads as TGCAGTGCTCCGGACAGCTTAGCTAACTATGGCTACACCTTC. Encoded protein: CSAPDSLANYGYTF.

This clonotype was recorded once. The V and J genes are TRBV5-1 and TRBJ2-7; 8 bases are a match to TRBD2. Trimming removed 0 bases from V and 3 bases from J; junction bases left unmatched: 11. Germline loops: CDR1 SGHRS, CDR2 YFSETQ. This CDR3 is built from 17 residues. The CDR3 region is CASSLDWAGGGRYEQYF. As DNA, the CDR3 is TGCGCCAGCAGCTTGGATTGGGCGGGAGGAGGACGCTACGAGCAGTACTTC. Combining the CDR3 with reference TRBV5-1 and TRBJ2-7 gives the whole variable domain KAGVTQTPRYLIKTRGQQVTLSCSPISGHRSVSWYQQTPGQGLQFLFEYFSETQRNKGNFPGRFSGRQFSNSRSEMNVSTLELGDSALYLCASSLDWAGGGRYEQYFGPGTRLTVT.

This clonotype was picked up a small number of times. The rearrangement links TRBV7-2 to TRBJ2-1; 8 bases are a match to TRBD2. After removal of 6 bases from V and 7 bases from J, the junction contained 8 bases not matched to a gene. This CDR3 comprises 14 residues. Germline loops: CDR1 SGHTA, CDR2 FQGNSA. CDR3 DNA: TGTGCCAGCAGTAGCGGGAAGGGTGGGAATGAGCAGTTCTTC. Translated: CASSSGKGGNEQFF.

This clonotype was counted between two and nine times. The chain carries TRBV5-1 and TRBJ2-5; D possibly corresponds to TRBD2 (5 bases). The CDR3 is 13 amino acids. CDR1 and CDR2 from the germline V gene are SGHRS and YFSETQ. The ends were cut back, 9 bases at V and 2 bases at J, with 14 bases in the middle. CDR3 loop: CATHRGVQETQYF. The DNA for the CDR3 is TGCGCCACGCACCGGGGAGTTCAAGAGACCCAGTACTTC.

This sequence joins TRBV3-1 and TRBJ2-3, with 12 bases aligning to TRBD2. The CDR3 is 18 residues long. Germline-derived CDR1 and CDR2 are LGHDT and YNNKEL (reference sequence). Trimming cost V 4 bases and J 2 bases; bases outside gene matches: 10. The CDR3 region is CASSRNLAGGPVTDTQYF. The CDR3 nucleotides are TGTGCCAGCAGCCGGAATCTAGCGGGAGGGCCGGTCACAGATACGCAGTATTTT.

A few counts support this clonotype. The CDR3 nucleotides read TGCGCCAGCAGCTTGGCCCCGGGAGTTGGTGGAGAGCAGTACTTC. Translated, it gives CASSLAPGVGGEQYF. The V and J genes are TRBV5-1 and TRBJ2-7, with a tentative D call TRBD2 (6 bases). V was shortened by 0 bases and J by 7 bases, with 17 bases between the two germline ends. The germline V gene encodes CDR1 SGHRS and CDR2 YFSETQ. The CDR3 is 15 amino acids.

The chain couples TRBV6-2 or TRBV6-3 to TRBJ2-7; no clear D. Trimming took off 5 bases at V and 3 bases at J, with 8 bases between the two ends. This CDR3 contains 12 residues. The germline V gene has CDR1 MNHEY and CDR2 SVGEGT. CDR3 sequence reads: CASSIPGYEQYF. In DNA form, the CDR3 reads TGTGCCAGCAGTATCCCTGGCTACGAGCAGTACTTC.

This clonotype was counted only a few times. The genes are TRBV11-2 and TRBJ2-3; 9 bases fit TRBD2. The CDR3 is 18 amino acids. Unmatched junction bases numbered 10, after V lost 3 bases and J lost 0 bases. The germline V gene encodes CDR1 SGHAT and CDR2 FQNNGV. The CDR3 region has the DNA TGTGCCAGCAGCTTTCGACTAGCGGACCTACTCAGCACAGATACGCAGTATTTT. Protein: CASSFRLADLLSTDTQYF.

This clonotype appeared a few times. The CDR3 DNA follows: TGTGCCAGCAGGTTTCGACAGGGTACCTATGGCTACACCTTC. Its protein is CASRFRQGTYGYTF. The V call is TRBV5-5, the J call TRBJ1-2, with 7 bases fitting TRBD1. This CDR3 region has 14 residues. Germline V gives CDR1 SGHKS, CDR2 YYEKEE (reference sequence). The junction had 8 bases not matched to a gene; V was cut back by 5 bases and J by 4 bases. Full variable domain (outside the CDR3, taken from reference TRBV5-5 and TRBJ1-2): DAGVTQSPTHLIKTRGQQVTLRCSPISGHKSVSWYQQVLGQGPQFIFQYYEKEERGRGNFPDRFSARQFPNYSSELNVNALLLGDSALYLCASRFRQGTYGYTFGSGTRLTVV.

This clonotype occurred a few times. V usage is TRBV15 and J usage is TRBJ1-5; 9 bases match TRBD1. The CDR3 sequence is 18 residues long. Germline V gene data show CDR1 as LNHNV and CDR2 as YYDKDF (reference sequence). V shed 4 bases and J 3 bases; nucleotides not matched to a gene: 13. CDR3 bases: TGTGCCACCAGCACACTGGGCAAACAGGGGGCCTACAATCAGCCCCAGCATTTT. Protein sequence: CATSTLGKQGAYNQPQHF. The whole variable domain, remainder taken from reference TRBV15 and TRBJ1-5, is DAMVIQNPRYQVTQFGKPVTLSCSQTLNHNVMYWYQQKSSQAPKLLFHYYDKDFNNEADTPDNFQSRRPNTSFCFLDIRSPGLGDTAMYLCATSTLGKQGAYNQPQHFGDGTRLSIL.

The chain is built from TRBV7-8 and TRBJ1-5; D is ambiguous. CDR1 SGHVS and CDR2 FQNEAQ come from the germline V gene. This CDR3 spans 15 amino acids. Trimming shortened V by 2 bases and J by 0 bases, and 8 bases separated the two germline ends. CDR3 in DNA: TGTGCCAGCAGCTTATTGGGGTTTAGCAATCAGCCCCAGCATTTT. Its protein is CASSLLGFSNQPQHF.

Regarding this clonotype: Since a much larger clone is just one base distant, this may be a read error. No conserved phenylalanine or tryptophan ends this CDR3, so it is likely a read error. The chain couples TRBV12-3 or TRBV12-4 to TRBJ2-1; D may be TRBD2 (6 bases). The CDR3 is 14 amino acids. Trimming took off 8 bases at V and 2 bases at J, with 13 bases between the two ends. CDR3 DNA: TGTGCCAGCCGGGGACTGGGGACCTACAATGAGCAGTTCTTA. Its translation is CASRGLGTYNEQFL.

The V and J genes are TRBV11-2 and TRBJ2-7; D call uncertain. The V and J ends lost 10 bases and 1 base respectively, with 14 bases between them. CDR1 and CDR2 from the germline V gene are SGHAT and FQNNGV. This CDR3 is 13 amino acids long. CDR3 sequence: CATSRSPSYEQYF. The DNA of the CDR3 is TGTGCCACCTCAAGAAGCCCTTCCTACGAGCAGTACTTC.

This clonotype was found a few times. V gene TRBV6-5 combines with J gene TRBJ1-2; tentatively, D is TRBD1 (5 bases). The V end was cut by 2 bases, the J end by 5 bases, with 21 bases between. Germline V gene lookup returns CDR1 MNHEY and CDR2 SVGAGI. The CDR3 extends over 17 amino acids. This CDR3 is CASSYNRQGAFSYGYTF. The CDR3 DNA reads TGTGCCAGCAGTTACAACCGGCAGGGAGCCTTTTCTTATGGCTACACCTTC.

This clonotype was seen more than once but under ten times. The genes are TRBV5-1 and TRBJ2-2, with TRBD2 identical over 12 bases. Germline values: CDR1 SGHRS, CDR2 YFSETQ. V trimming: 4 bases; J trimming: 0 bases; junction bases outside the gene matches: 7. This CDR3 spans 18 amino acids. Here the CDR3 reads CASSRLAGDWANTGELFF. The CDR3 region has the DNA TGCGCCAGCAGCCGACTAGCGGGAGATTGGGCGAACACCGGGGAGCTGTTTTTT.

The chain joins TRBV12-3 or TRBV12-4 to TRBJ2-5; D gene unclear. This CDR3 is 14 amino acids long. Trimming took off 3 bases at V and 5 bases at J, with 13 bases between the two ends. CDR3 sequence (DNA): TGTGCCAGCAGTTTTTTCGAGGCCGGGGAGACCCAGTACTTC. Translated: CASSFFEAGETQYF.

This chain links TRBV2 with TRBJ2-3; D possibly matches TRBD1 or TRBD2 (5 bases each). CDR3 length: 14 amino acids. CDR1 is SNHLY, CDR2 FYNNEI, per germline. V dropped 8 bases and J dropped 4 bases, with 16 bases sitting between them. CDR3 nucleotides: TGTGCCAGCCGGGACGGTTGGGACCCAGATACGCAGTATTTT. As protein: CASRDGWDPDTQYF.

The chain uses TRBV20-1 and TRBJ2-2, with unresolved D. Germline CDR1 and CDR2: DFQATT and SNEGSKA (reference sequence). The CDR3 is made up of 13 amino acids. CDR3 sequence reads: CRFMVYNTGELFF. The CDR3 DNA reads TGCAGGTTTATGGTATACAACACCGGGGAGCTGTTTTTT.

This clonotype was detected ten times or more. The genes are TRBV12-3 or TRBV12-4 and TRBJ2-7, with 9 nucleotides matching TRBD2. The CDR3 is made up of 15 amino acids. J gave up 2 bases and V 5 bases, and 7 bases lay outside the gene matches. This CDR3 is CASSTGTSRTYEQYF. CDR3 in DNA: TGTGCCAGCAGTACGGGGACTAGCAGAACCTACGAGCAGTACTTC.

This rearrangement joins TRBV2 to TRBJ2-5; a possible D gene is TRBD2 (5 bases). From germline, CDR1 is SNHLY and CDR2 FYNNEI. V lost 6 bases, J lost 4 bases, and 12 bases lay in between. The CDR3 runs 13 residues. The CDR3 is CASSHGLGETQYF. DNA for the CDR3: TGTGCCAGCAGCCACGGACTGGGAGAGACCCAGTACTTC. Using reference TRBV2 and TRBJ2-5 for the parts outside the CDR3, the full variable domain is EPEVTQTPSHQVTQMGQEVILRCVPISNHLYFYWYRQILGQKVEFLVSFYNNEISEKSEIFDDQFSVERPDGSNFTLKIRSTKLEDSAMYFCASSHGLGETQYFGPGTRLLVL.

The rearrangement links TRBV11-1 to TRBJ1-2, with a possible D match to TRBD1 (5 bases). The CDR3 contains 15 residues. CDR1 and CDR2 from the germline V gene are SGHAT and FQDESV (reference sequence). V was shortened by 3 bases and J by 2 bases, with 13 bases between the two germline ends. CDR3 sequence: CASSFYRSTNYGYTF. The CDR3 nucleotides read TGTGCCAGCAGCTTCTACAGGTCCACAAACTATGGCTACACCTTC.

This clonotype was observed many times. The chain uses TRBV7-9 and TRBJ2-1; 9 nucleotides line up with TRBD2. Germline CDR1 SEHNR, CDR2 FQNEAQ (reference sequence). CDR3 length: 16 residues. V gave up 1 base and J gave up 8 bases; unmatched junction bases: 9. This CDR3 reads CASSLVVAGALDEQFF. As DNA, the CDR3 is TGTGCCAGCAGCTTAGTTGTAGCGGGAGCTTTGGATGAGCAGTTCTTC.

This chain links TRBV7-9 with TRBJ1-5; D might be TRBD1 (5 bases). The V end lost 1 base, the J end lost 9 bases, and 13 bases lay between the germline ends. Germline CDR1 and CDR2: SEHNR and FQNEAQ (reference sequence). This CDR3 is built from 14 residues. CDR3 bases: TGTGCCAGCAGCTTAGTGCAGGGCCGGTCGCCCCAGCATTTT. As protein: CASSLVQGRSPQHF.

The chain uses TRBV10-3 and TRBJ2-1; D not certain. Looked up from germline, CDR1 is ENHRY and CDR2 is SYGVKD. The CDR3 is made up of 14 amino acids. The V end lost 7 bases, the J end lost 0 bases, and 10 bases lay between the germline ends. The CDR3 DNA sequence: TGTGCCATCAATGCGGTAAGCTCCTACAATGAGCAGTTCTTC. Amino acids: CAINAVSSYNEQFF.

V gene TRBV5-1 combines with J gene TRBJ2-1; 10 bases line up with TRBD2. CDR1 and CDR2 (germline): SGHRS, YFSETQ. Trimming removed 4 bases from V and 5 bases from J; junction bases left unmatched: 6. CDR3 length equals 15 residues. Here the CDR3 reads CASSRRTSGDNEQFF. The CDR3 nucleotides read TGCGCCAGCAGCCGCCGCACTAGCGGGGACAATGAGCAGTTCTTC.

This clonotype has just a few counts. This chain uses TRBV5-1 with TRBJ2-5; 9 bases align to TRBD1. This CDR3 spans 15 amino acids. From germline, CDR1 is SGHRS and CDR2 YFSETQ. Unmatched junction bases numbered 7, after V lost 3 bases and J lost 4 bases. The CDR3 DNA reads as TGCGCCAGCAGCTATTACAGGGGGCAACGAGAGACCCAGTACTTC. Amino acid sequence: CASSYYRGQRETQYF. The complete variable domain, with remaining parts taken from reference TRBV5-1 and TRBJ2-5, reads KAGVTQTPRYLIKTRGQQVTLSCSPISGHRSVSWYQQTPGQGLQFLFEYFSETQRNKGNFPGRFSGRQFSNSRSEMNVSTLELGDSALYLCASSYYRGQRETQYFGPGTRLLVL.

This clonotype was seen a few times. This chain connects TRBV28 to TRBJ2-2; unclear D gene. Germline lookup yields CDR1 MDHEN and CDR2 SYDVKM. This CDR3 contains 18 residues. V was trimmed by 4 bases and J by 4 bases, leaving 22 bases between them. CDR3 protein: CASSSPTNLGIFTGELFF. The CDR3 nucleotides read TGTGCCAGCAGTTCCCCTACGAATTTAGGGATCTTCACCGGGGAGCTGTTTTTT. The full variable domain, its missing parts supplied by reference TRBV28 and TRBJ2-2, is DVKVTQSSRYLVKRTGEKVFLECVQDMDHENMFWYRQDPGLGLRLIYFSYDVKMKEKGDIPEGYSVSREKKERFSLILESASTNQTSMYLCASSSPTNLGIFTGELFFGEGSRLTVL.